The present T cell receptor beta chain was sequenced within a study of CD4 T cells in relation to SARS-CoV-2 and coronaviruses. Whole-study context: TCR beta CDR3s were sequenced after roughly 10-day antigen culture of PBMCs. Crossreactive spike epitopes shared across donors were mapped to their HLA restriction. Findings and caveats of the study: In around 63% of donors, memory CD4+ clonotypes crossrecognized SARS-CoV-2 and at least one common cold coronavirus spike.

The CDR3 has 16 amino acids. Germline CDR1 reads SGHVS; CDR2 reads FQNEAQ. V lost 2 bases and J lost 0, with 11 bases in between. This clone appeared a few times. The antigen is undetermined. Sequenced by immunoSEQ multiplex PCR; TCRdb stores in-frame clones only, minus some. The sample lists 20,000 to 25,000 clones, about 70% seen once, with approximately 11% in the top ten. The unexposed donors gave CD4+ T cells in about 2010-2019, prior to COVID-19. After about 11 days of culture, CD4+ T cells were isolated. As cell numbers allowed, unexposed-donor CD4+ T cells faced SARS-CoV-2 S/N and four cold-coronavirus spikes.

The chain combines TRBV7-8 with TRBJ1-5, with D hard to call. The specimen sequenced was CD4+ T cells from PBMCs, cultured in vitro. The receptor was derived from a human donor in good health. CDR3 DNA: TGTGCCAGCAGCTTAAGCAGTTTGACTAGCAATCAGCCCCAGCATTTT. Protein: CASSLSSLTSNQPQHF. Based on the CDR3 plus reference TRBV7-8 and TRBJ1-5, the full variable domain is GAGVSQSPRYKVAKRGQDVALRCDPISGHVSLFWYQQALGQGPEFLTYFQNEAQLDKSGLPSDRFFAERPEGSVSTLKIQRTQQEDSAVYLCASSLSSLTSNQPQHFGDGTRLSIL.